The rows below give T cell receptor beta chains drawn from one sample of a study of beta chain features in type 1 diabetes. The data were produced by immunoSEQ multiplex PCR, yet TCRdb's version contains in-frame clones alone and is incomplete. This sample has about 620,000 clones; 15% occur once, and the top ten carry 0.07% to 0.095%. Sequenced sample: naive CD4+ T cells from blood. The source is a man aged 18 to 29 in good health. CDR3s include the opening cysteine and the closing phenylalanine or tryptophan. Fields, in order: CDR3 protein, J gene, clone size, V gene, CDR3 length. Size is stated for part of the rows, as once, few or many counts, or as a class when the clone is expanded.

CDR3: CASTLTGTPGSGNTIYF; J: TRBJ1-3; size: NA; V: TRBV2; length: 17
CDR3: CASSSGTSGNTGELFF; J: TRBJ2-2; size: few; V: TRBV7-2; length: 16
CDR3: CSDRQNYGYTF; J: TRBJ1-2; size: few; V: TRBV20-1; length: 11
CDR3: CASSLLTLSSYNSPLHF; J: TRBJ1-6; size: few; V: TRBV5-1; length: 17
CDR3: CARGQGPGASGYTF; J: TRBJ1-2; size: few; V: TRBV12-5; length: 14
CDR3: CASSERAGLAGVNEQFF; J: TRBJ2-1; size: NA; V: TRBV25-1; length: 17
CDR3: CASSWDRLNEKLFF; J: TRBJ1-4; size: NA; V: TRBV5-4; length: 14
CDR3: CASSVGRSPRTDTQYF; J: TRBJ2-3; size: few; V: TRBV9; length: 16
CDR3: CASSMSTGTDNKLFF; J: TRBJ1-4; size: few; V: TRBV19; length: 15
CDR3: CASSSGTGAYEQYF; J: TRBJ2-7; size: few; V: TRBV5-1; length: 14
CDR3: CASTTGAYYGYTF; J: TRBJ1-2; size: NA; V: TRBV9; length: 13
CDR3: CASSPDRKTYNEQFF; J: TRBJ2-1; size: NA; V: TRBV6-6; length: 15
CDR3: CATRGGTSTDTQYF; J: TRBJ2-3; size: few; V: TRBV2; length: 14
CDR3: CASSLVRVGSAYEQYF; J: TRBJ2-7; size: NA; V: TRBV7-2; length: 16
CDR3: CASSGGTSGYYEQYF; J: TRBJ2-7; size: few; V: TRBV7-3; length: 15
CDR3: CAISESPGQRAFF; J: TRBJ1-1; size: few; V: TRBV10-3; length: 13
CDR3: CAWRSTGVRITGELFF; J: TRBJ2-2; size: NA; V: TRBV30; length: 16
CDR3: CSVAIDRAGEQYF; J: TRBJ2-7; size: few; V: TRBV29-1; length: 13
CDR3: CASSLVGGTDTQYF; J: TRBJ2-3; size: many; V: TRBV7-2; length: 14
CDR3: CASSPAYEQYF; J: TRBJ2-7; size: NA; V: TRBV7-8; length: 11